This T cell receptor beta chain was recovered during a study of cytomegalovirus exposure and HLA in healthy donors. The wider study: An analysis done earlier identified almost 120 million unique TCR beta sequences from about 179 million T cells. Study-wide findings and caveats: Upon later analysis, HLA-associated TCR beta chains proved more clonally expanded than other, equally common chains.

Worth noting for this clone: Its antigen is unknown.

The V segment lost 4 bases and the J segment 2 bases; nucleotides outside the gene matches: 10. CDR1 is LNHDA and CDR2 is SQIVND in the germline V gene (reference sequence). The CDR3 is made up of 16 amino acids. Amplification used 60 Vbeta primers and 13 Jbeta primers. TCRdb keeps only in-frame clones here, not all; method: immunoSEQ multiplex PCR. The profile shows 70,000 to 100,000 clones, around 80% of them singletons. The sequencing sample was made of PBMCs. The V gene is TRBV19, the J gene TRBJ1-2; 7 nucleotides agree with TRBD1. The TCR was taken from a man aged 50 to 59 in good health and CMV-seropositive. In nucleotides, the CDR3 is TGTGCCAGTAGTACGACCCCGGGACAGATCAACTATGGCTACACCTTC. This gives the protein CASSTTPGQINYGYTF.